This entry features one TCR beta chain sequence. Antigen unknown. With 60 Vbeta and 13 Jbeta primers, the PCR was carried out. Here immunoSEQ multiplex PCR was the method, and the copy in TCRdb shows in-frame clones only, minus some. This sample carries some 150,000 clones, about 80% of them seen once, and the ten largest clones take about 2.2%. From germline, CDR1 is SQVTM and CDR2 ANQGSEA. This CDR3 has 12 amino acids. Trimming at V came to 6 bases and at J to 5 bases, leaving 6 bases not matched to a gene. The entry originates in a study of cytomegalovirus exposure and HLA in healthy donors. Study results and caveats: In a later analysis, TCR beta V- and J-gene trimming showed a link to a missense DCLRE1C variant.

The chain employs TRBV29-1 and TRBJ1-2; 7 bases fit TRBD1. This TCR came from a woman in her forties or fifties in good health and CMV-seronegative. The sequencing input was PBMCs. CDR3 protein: CSVFDRAYGYTF. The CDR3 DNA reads TGCAGCGTCTTCGACAGGGCTTATGGCTACACCTTC.